A single sample gave rise to the 5 T cell receptor beta chains below, sequenced in a study of multiple sclerosis patients with progressive multifocal leukoencephalopathy. Clones were read by immunoSEQ multiplex PCR, and TCRdb kept only the in-frame ones, dropping some. The sample gives 30,000 or so clones, around 89% of which show up once; over 1.3% is in the top ten. Time point here: before natalizumab initiation. Sequenced material: PBMCs. Receptor source: a human donor with multiple sclerosis.

J is TRBJ2-7 and V is TRBV19, with a tentative D call TRBD2 (5 bases). Germline loops: CDR1 LNHDA, CDR2 SQIVND (reference sequence). The CDR3 contains 14 residues. V shed 6 bases and J shed 2 bases, with 14 bases lying between them. The CDR3 loop is CASRGAAGPYEQYF. CDR3 nucleotides: TGTGCCAGTAGAGGAGCGGCCGGTCCCTACGAGCAGTACTTC. The variable domain in full, with the rest retrieved from reference TRBV19 and TRBJ2-7, is DGGITQSPKYLFRKEGQNVTLSCEQNLNHDAMYWYRQDPGQGLRLIYYSQIVNDFQKGDIAEGYSVSREKKESFPLTVTSAQKNPTAFYLCASRGAAGPYEQYFGPGTRLTVT.

V usage is TRBV4-3 and J usage is TRBJ1-1; D ambiguous. The CDR3 runs to 14 residues. V was pared by 3 bases and J by 5 bases, with 13 bases between. The germline V gene encodes CDR1 LGHNA and CDR2 YSLEER. In DNA, the CDR3 is TGCGCCAGCAGCCATACCCCCGGGCAAACTGAAGCTTTCTTT. Protein: CASSHTPGQTEAFF.

The V and J genes are TRBV6-5 and TRBJ1-1; 7 bases align to TRBD1. V dropped 1 base and J dropped 5; count of bases not matched to a gene: 7. The germline CDR1 and CDR2 sequences are MNHEY and SVGAGI. CDR3 size: 15 residues. CDR3 sequence (DNA): TGTGCCAGCAGTTACTTGACAGGGATTCGGACTGAAGCTTTCTTT. Its translation: CASSYLTGIRTEAFF.

V usage is TRBV19 and J usage is TRBJ2-3; 8 bases match TRBD2. Trimming at V came to 8 bases and at J to 1 base, leaving 14 bases not matched to a gene. From germline, CDR1 is LNHDA and CDR2 SQIVND (reference sequence). CDR3 length: 17 residues. The CDR3 region has the DNA TGTGCCAGTGCTAGGGGGAGCGGGAGTACAGGCACAGATACGCAGTATTTT. Translation: CASARGSGSTGTDTQYF.

The chain couples TRBV4-2 to TRBJ2-7; TRBD2 aligns across 7 bases. Germline loops: CDR1 LGHNA, CDR2 YNFKEQ. The junction had 11 bases not matched to a gene; V was cut back by 4 bases and J by 2 bases. CDR3 size: 16 residues. CDR3 residues: CASSPQLARGAYEQYF. In DNA form, the CDR3 reads TGTGCCAGCAGCCCCCAACTAGCCCGGGGGGCCTACGAGCAGTACTTC.